Following are 28 T cell receptor beta chains from one sample sequenced in a study of breast tumors, draining lymph nodes, adjacent tissues (dated by TCRdb to 2016 to 2018). The method was multiplex PCR. Sequenced using an Illumina HiSeq 2000. TCRdb handled the public reads itself, with Q25 trimming in fastp and clone calling in MiXCR, and kept productive beta chains. All rows with the same CDR3 protein become a single entry with the most common DNA and genes. Present in this sample are about 270,000 distinct CDR3 sequences, 30% of which were seen just once. Under 1.2% of the sample comes from the top ten. The lymph node samples were taken from the axillary draining lymph nodes of breast cancer patients. The specimen was axillary lymph node tissue. Receptor source: a female donor with breast cancer. Some clones in this sample may be carry-over from other donors' samples.

About this clonotype itself: This clone may be a read error of a much larger clone one base away. The chain couples TRBV12-3 or TRBV12-4 to TRBJ2-3; no reliable D call. The CDR3 contains 13 residues. V lost 3 bases, J lost 4 bases, and 8 bases lay in between. The CDR3 coding sequence is TGTGCCAGCAGTTTCAGGCGATCAGATACGCAGTATTTT. This codes for CASSFRRSDTQYF.

This clonotype was detected ten times or more. The chain is built from TRBV5-4 and TRBJ2-1, with D unclear. Germline CDR1 reads SGHNT; CDR2 reads YYREEE (reference sequence). CDR3 length: 14 residues. Trimming took 3 bases from V and 4 from J, leaving 11 bases between them. CDR3 residues: CASSSPEAYNEQFF. The CDR3 DNA reads TGTGCCAGCAGCTCGCCCGAGGCATACAATGAGCAGTTCTTC.

About this clonotype itself: This may come from a read error, since a much larger clone is one base off. The chain is built from TRBV11-2 and TRBJ2-5, with D perhaps TRBD1 or TRBD2 (7 bases each). From germline, CDR1 is SGHAT and CDR2 FQNNGV. Trimming removed 3 bases from V and 1 base from J, with 18 bases in between. The CDR3 is 17 residues long. For the CDR3, the DNA is TGTGCCAGCAGCTTTTCCGGGACAGCGGGGTTCCAAGAGACCCAGTACTTC. Translating it yields CASSFSGTAGFQETQYF.

This clonotype has ten or more counts. V gene TRBV5-6 combines with J gene TRBJ2-2; D tentatively reads TRBD1 or TRBD2 (5 bases each). From germline, CDR1 is SGHDT and CDR2 YYEEEE. Trimming left V 3 bases short and J 1 base short, with 16 bases between. CDR3 size: 17 residues. The CDR3 sequence: CASSYGTTLGNTGELFF. The CDR3 bases are TGTGCCAGCAGCTACGGGACGACGCTGGGGAACACCGGGGAGCTGTTTTTT. Filled out from reference TRBV5-6 and TRBJ2-2, the complete variable domain reads DAGVTQSPTHLIKTRGQQVTLRCSPKSGHDTVSWYQQALGQGPQFIFQYYEEEERQRGNFPDRFSGHQFPNYSSELNVNALLLGDSALYLCASSYGTTLGNTGELFFGEGSRLTVL.

The chain recombines TRBV24-1 with TRBJ2-1; 7 positions agree with TRBD2. The CDR3 loop spans 17 amino acids. Germline V gene sequence: CDR1 KGHDR, CDR2 SFDVKD. J lost 0 bases, V lost 2 bases, and 6 bases had no gene match. CDR3 amino acids: CATSDSSGAGSYNEQFF. The CDR3 coding sequence is TGTGCCACCAGTGATTCCAGCGGGGCGGGCTCCTACAATGAGCAGTTCTTC.

This clonotype has ten or more counts. J is TRBJ2-1 and V is TRBV11-3; a possible D gene is TRBD2 (6 bases). The CDR3 is 13 amino acids. The V gene lost 6 bases and the J gene lost 8 bases, with 14 bases spanning the gap. Germline V gene lookup returns CDR1 SGHNT and CDR2 YENEEA. CDR3 residues: CASSPGLRDEQFF. For the CDR3, the DNA is TGTGCCAGCAGTCCGGGACTCAGAGATGAGCAGTTCTTC.

Ten or more counts support this clonotype. CDR3: CSATVMVAGGDEQFF. The CDR3 DNA follows: TGCAGTGCAACAGTAATGGTAGCGGGAGGCGATGAGCAGTTCTTC. This chain joins TRBV20-1 and TRBJ2-1, with 10 nucleotides matching TRBD2. Trimming cost V 6 bases and J 8 bases; bases outside gene matches: 13. There are 15 residues in the CDR3. CDR1 and CDR2 (germline): DFQATT, SNEGSKA (reference sequence).

This clonotype was counted at least ten times. The chain carries TRBV14 and TRBJ2-1, with 8 bases matching TRBD2. The CDR3 length is 13 residues. Germline CDR1 is SGHDN and CDR2 is FVKESK. V lost 3 bases and J lost 8; bases outside the gene matches: 3. CDR3 sequence reads: CASSQGTRYEQFF. Written as DNA, the CDR3 is TGTGCCAGCAGCCAGGGGACTAGGTATGAGCAGTTCTTC.

This clonotype was seen repeatedly, ten times or more. V and J are TRBV7-9 and TRBJ1-5; D remains ambiguous. Germline values: CDR1 SEHNR, CDR2 FQNEAQ (reference sequence). Trimming removed 4 bases at V and 0 bases at J, with 16 bases between. The length of the CDR3 is 17 residues. The CDR3 nucleotides read TGTGCCAGCAGCTCCATTGATGGACTTTATAGCAATCAGCCCCAGCATTTT. This gives the protein CASSSIDGLYSNQPQHF.

Concerning this clonotype itself: Its ends do not fully match the called genes, so a read error is possible. The V call is TRBV6-6, the J call TRBJ2-5; D might be TRBD1 (5 bases). Germline CDR1 and CDR2: MNHNY and SVGAGI (reference sequence). This CDR3 contains 13 residues. The CDR3 loop is CASSHSQGETQYF. The CDR3, as DNA: TGTGCCAGCAGTCACTCCCAGGGAGAGACCCAGTACTTC.

This clonotype was picked up many times. The rearrangement joins TRBV7-6 to TRBJ2-1; D is perhaps TRBD2 (6 bases). The CDR3 is 16 residues long. The germline V gene encodes CDR1 SGHVS and CDR2 FNYEAQ. V lost 5 bases and J lost 6, with 20 bases in between. CDR3 sequence (DNA): TGTGCCAGCAGCCGCGGGCCGTATCGGGAGTCCAATGAGCAGTTCTTC. Encoded protein: CASSRGPYRESNEQFF.

Ten or more counts support this clonotype. This sequence joins TRBV2 and TRBJ2-2; D is uncertain. Germline CDR1 is SNHLY and CDR2 is FYNNEI. This CDR3 is built from 15 residues. Between the trimmed V and J ends, which lost 7 bases and 0 bases, there was a span of 12 bases. DNA of the CDR3: TGTGCCAGCACCGATCGTACTACGAACACCGGGGAGCTGTTTTTT. It specifies CASTDRTTNTGELFF.

In this sample, this clonotype turned up many times. V gene TRBV7-9 combines with J gene TRBJ2-2; perhaps TRBD2 as D (5 bases). Trimming removed 2 bases from V and 4 bases from J, with 14 bases in between. Germline V gene data show CDR1 as SEHNR and CDR2 as FQNEAQ (reference sequence). The length of the CDR3 is 16 residues. CDR3 sequence reads: CASSLTPTRGTGELFF. The DNA of the CDR3 is TGTGCCAGCAGCTTAACACCAACCCGGGGCACCGGGGAGCTGTTTTTT.

There are many counts of this clonotype. CDR3 protein: CASSQNRGIDEQFF. The CDR3 DNA reads as TGTGCCAGCAGTCAGAACAGGGGGATTGATGAGCAGTTCTTC. The rearrangement links TRBV6-4 to TRBJ2-1, with TRBD1 matching 8 bases. Germline CDR1 reads MRHNA; CDR2 reads SNTAGT. V dropped 5 bases and J dropped 8; count of bases not matched to a gene: 8. The length of the CDR3 is 14 residues.

This clonotype was observed at least ten times. The J gene is TRBJ2-7, the V gene TRBV29-1; maybe TRBD1 (6 bases). The CDR3 length is 12 residues. CDR1 and CDR2 (germline): SQVTM, ANQGSEA. V shed 0 bases and J shed 3 bases, with 6 bases lying between them. CDR3 sequence: CSVEEDSYEQYF. CDR3 bases: TGCAGCGTTGAAGAGGACAGCTACGAGCAGTACTTC.

This clonotype was found many times. V is TRBV7-2 and J is TRBJ1-6; no clear D. V lost 1 base, J lost 3 bases, and 16 bases lay in between. Germline-derived CDR1 and CDR2 are SGHTA and FQGNSA. This CDR3 comprises 18 residues. In nucleotides, the CDR3 is TGTGCCAGCAGCTTAGGTGCGCGCGGAGCGTTCTATAATTCACCCCTCCACTTT. Encoded protein: CASSLGARGAFYNSPLHF.

V is TRBV6-1 and J is TRBJ2-3; TRBD2 matches at 9 bases. Unmatched junction bases numbered 4, after V lost 5 bases and J lost 1 base. Germline lookup yields CDR1 MNHNS and CDR2 SASEGT. The CDR3 runs to 15 residues. The CDR3, as DNA: TGTGCCAGCAGTCGACTAGCGGACCGCACAGATACGCAGTATTTT. As protein: CASSRLADRTDTQYF.

Many counts were recorded for this clonotype. The V and J genes are TRBV7-9 and TRBJ1-3, with D possibly TRBD1 on 5 matching bases. Germline lookup yields CDR1 SEHNR and CDR2 FQNEAQ (reference sequence). Trimming removed 3 bases from V and 4 bases from J, with 16 bases in between. The CDR3 spans 16 residues. This CDR3 reads CASSFTGHARGNTIYF. The DNA for the CDR3 is TGTGCCAGCAGCTTTACAGGACACGCCCGAGGAAACACCATATATTTT.

In regard to this clonotype: It may be a read error: a sequence one base away is much more abundant. The V call is TRBV19, the J call TRBJ2-1, with 13 bases fitting TRBD2. The length of the CDR3 is 17 residues. CDR1 is LNHDA, CDR2 SQIVND, per germline (reference sequence). CDR3 in DNA: TGTGCCAGTAGTATGCCCCTTCTGGGACTAGCGGGGCGTGAGCAGTCCTTC. It encodes CASSMPLLGLAGREQSF.

This clonotype was detected ten times or more. The chain uses TRBV29-1 and TRBJ1-2; 7 positions match TRBD1. The CDR3 sequence is 10 residues long. Germline CDR1 and CDR2: SQVTM and ANQGSEA. The J segment lost 13 bases and the V segment lost 0 bases, leaving 2 bases of the junction unmatched. The CDR3 nucleotides read TGCAGCGTTGAAGAGGCAGGGGGCACCTTC. Protein: CSVEEAGGTF.

This chain uses TRBV18 with TRBJ1-2; D not resolved. Trimming removed 0 bases at V and 8 bases at J, with 22 bases between. The CDR3 consists of 17 residues. Germline V gene lookup returns CDR1 KGHSH and CDR2 LQKENI. The CDR3 loop is CASSPPLWHNPLRGYTF. The DNA for the CDR3 is TGTGCCAGCTCACCACCGTTGTGGCACAACCCCCTACGGGGCTACACCTTC.

This clonotype came up many times. The chain joins TRBV2 to TRBJ1-5; D gene ambiguous. This CDR3 comprises 13 residues. The germline V and J ends were trimmed by 7 bases and 1 base, with 8 bases remaining between them. CDR1 and CDR2 from the germline V gene are SNHLY and FYNNEI. The CDR3 nucleotides are TGTGCCAGCACCCGACTGAGCAATCAGCCCCAGCATTTT. It translates to CASTRLSNQPQHF.

There are many counts of this clonotype. The V call is TRBV20-1, the J call TRBJ2-1; TRBD2 matches at 13 bases. V lost 3 bases and J lost 7; bases outside the gene matches: 9. The CDR3 runs to 16 residues. Germline V gene data show CDR1 as DFQATT and CDR2 as SNEGSKA (reference sequence). The CDR3 bases are TGCAGTGCTAGTGGACTAGCGGGAGTGGTGGGGAATGAGCAGTTCTTC. It codes for CSASGLAGVVGNEQFF.

This clonotype came up many times. V usage is TRBV7-6 and J usage is TRBJ2-3; maybe TRBD2 (6 bases). Germline values: CDR1 SGHVS, CDR2 FNYEAQ. The CDR3 length is 14 residues. The V end lost 2 bases, the J end lost 4 bases, and 10 bases lay between the germline ends. CDR3 sequence reads: CASSLYSGPDTQYF. The CDR3, as DNA: TGTGCCAGCAGCTTATATAGCGGACCAGATACGCAGTATTTT.

The sample holds many counts of this clonotype. The rearrangement uses TRBV20-1 and TRBJ1-5; the D is unclear. V was cut by 3 bases and J by 4 bases, with 10 bases left in between. CDR1 and CDR2 from the germline V gene are DFQATT and SNEGSKA (reference sequence). This CDR3 spans 13 amino acids. DNA for the CDR3: TGCAGTGCTAGTCGGACGGCGAATCAGCCCCAGCATTTT. It specifies CSASRTANQPQHF.

There are a few counts of this clonotype. This may be a read error: a much more frequent sequence differs by one nucleotide. The CDR3 coding sequence is TGCAGTGCTAGAAATCCGGCAGGGTGGGCGCAGTACTTC. Translated: CSARNPAGWAQYF. This chain joins TRBV20-1 and TRBJ2-7, with D tentatively TRBD1 (5 bases). V was pared by 2 bases and J by 9 bases, with 17 bases between. CDR1 and CDR2 (germline): DFQATT, SNEGSKA (reference sequence). This CDR3 is 13 amino acids long.

Only a few counts were recorded for this clonotype. The CDR3 is CASSRGTSEISTDTQYF. The CDR3 DNA reads TGTGCCAGCAGTCGGGGGACTAGCGAAATTAGCACAGATACGCAGTATTTT. This chain uses TRBV6-2 or TRBV6-3 with TRBJ2-3; 10 bases agree with TRBD2. The CDR3 runs 17 residues. CDR1 is MNHEY, CDR2 SVGEGT, per germline. Trimming at V came to 5 bases and at J to 0 bases, leaving 8 bases not matched to a gene.

This clonotype was observed a few times. This sequence joins TRBV3-1 and TRBJ2-2; D unclear. The CDR3 runs 13 residues. Germline V CDR1 and CDR2: LGHDT, YNNKEL (reference sequence). The V end was cut by 4 bases, the J end by 7 bases, with 10 bases between. The CDR3 region has the DNA TGTGCCAGCAGCCTTAGTTGGAACGGGGAGCTGTTTTTT. This codes for CASSLSWNGELFF.